This T cell receptor (beta chain) emerged from a study of shared clonotypes between healthy human individuals. Study-wide background: Three CD4 naive, three CD4 memory, two CD8 naive and one CD8 memory plate were used per donor.

Germline CDR1 SQVTM, CDR2 ANQGSEA. V was clipped by 4 bases and J by 0 bases, with 11 bases between them. This CDR3 has 14 residues. Notes on the study in general: Relative to clonotypes present in all four donors, those not shared had lower generation probabilities.

Profiled with immunoSEQ multiplex PCR; TCRdb holds only in-frame clones, not every one. The data contain roughly 2 million clones, less than 95% of them singletons. Concerning this clone itself: Its antigen is unknown.

As defined, naive CD8 cells were CD45RO-negative and positively selected for CCR7, with terminally differentiated effector memory CD45RA+ cells excluded. The study drew all its donors from Caucasian adults living in Nashville, Tennessee. The sequence was collected from a man aged 18 to 29 in good health. J is TRBJ2-3 and V is TRBV29-1; possibly TRBD1 for D (5 bases). Sequenced material: naive CD8+ T cells sorted from blood. The CDR3 is CSVALGASTDTQYF. The CDR3 DNA is TGCAGCGTTGCCCTAGGGGCTAGCACAGATACGCAGTATTTT.